This TCR beta chain was profiled in a study of Ad26.COV2.S vaccination and SARS-CoV-2 variants. Overall study: Ad26.COV2.S was injected intramuscularly once or twice, 56 days apart. Study-wide findings and caveats: Vaccine recipients and placebo recipients showed similar non-spike TCR breadth. Reportedly, after vaccination the spike-specific CD8+ and CD4+ T cell responses displayed substantial breadth.

Notes on this clone: The target antigen is unknown.

This sample's treatment: about 20 received Ad26.COV2.S at low or high dose, single or two shots; about 5 received placebo; per-sample allocation not given. Material that was analyzed had been drawn on day 63 after the first vaccine or placebo injection. An Ad26 vector carrying the Wuhan-strain SARS-CoV-2 spike served as the vaccine. Repertoires were generated with immunoSEQ multiplex PCR, while TCRdb's copy carries only in-frame clones and drops some. The sample records more than 300,000 clones, roughly 80% being singletons. The CDR3 is 16 residues long. The V segment lost 3 bases and the J segment 2 bases; nucleotides outside the gene matches: 8. The germline V gene encodes CDR1 LNHDA and CDR2 SQIVND (reference sequence).

This chain joins TRBV19 and TRBJ2-3; TRBD2 matches at 7 bases. The starting material was peripheral blood, obtained in a trial of Ad26.COV2.S vaccine versus placebo. This TCR was sampled from a person aged 18-65 years who received the Ad26.COV2.S COVID-19 vaccine or a placebo. CDR3 DNA sequence: TGTGCCAGTAGTATTAGCCCAGCGGGGATCACAGATACGCAGTATTTT. This gives the protein CASSISPAGITDTQYF. Based on the CDR3 plus reference TRBV19 and TRBJ2-3, the full variable domain is DGGITQSPKYLFRKEGQNVTLSCEQNLNHDAMYWYRQDPGQGLRLIYYSQIVNDFQKGDIAEGYSVSREKKESFPLTVTSAQKNPTAFYLCASSISPAGITDTQYFGPGTRLTVL.